This T cell receptor beta chain was retrieved from a study of control samples from healthy donors and cancer patients. Trimming removed 6 bases from V and 2 bases from J, with 10 bases in between. The CDR3 is 13 residues long. Using immunoSEQ multiplex PCR, the repertoire was profiled, and TCRdb retains in-frame clones only, with some absent. The sample yields 10,000 or so clones, just over 90% seen once. The sequence was collected from a man aged 60 to 75 with colorectal cancer. The chain couples TRBV12-3 or TRBV12-4 to TRBJ1-2, with D maybe TRBD1 (5 bases). The sample was PBMCs. In DNA form, the CDR3 reads TGTGCCAGCAGATCGGACAAGAACTATGGCTACACCTTC. Protein sequence: CASRSDKNYGYTF.